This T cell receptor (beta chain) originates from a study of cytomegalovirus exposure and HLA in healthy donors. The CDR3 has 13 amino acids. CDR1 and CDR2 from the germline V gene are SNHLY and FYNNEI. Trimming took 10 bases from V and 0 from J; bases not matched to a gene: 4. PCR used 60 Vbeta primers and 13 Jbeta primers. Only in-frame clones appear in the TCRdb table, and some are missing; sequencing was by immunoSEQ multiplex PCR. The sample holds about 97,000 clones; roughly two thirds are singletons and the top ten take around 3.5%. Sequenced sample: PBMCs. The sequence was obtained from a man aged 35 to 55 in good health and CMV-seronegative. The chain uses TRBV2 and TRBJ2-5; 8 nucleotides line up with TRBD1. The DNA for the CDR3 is TGTGCCATGACAGGGGATCACCAAGAGACCCAGTACTTC. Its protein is CAMTGDHQETQYF.